This TCR beta chain was found in a study of blood T cell repertoires in COVID-19. Study-wide context: Whether acute or convalescent, the COVID-19 samples came from the United States, Italy and Spain. The cDNA or gDNA used as material had been derived from T cells, B-cell-depleted T cells, or PBMCs.

Per the study methods: Estimation of nucleated cell counts relied on the amplification of reference gene primers. The data were produced by immunoSEQ multiplex PCR, yet TCRdb's version contains in-frame clones alone and is incomplete. V and J calls and clone size come straight from that table; D and trimming were deduced from the DNA. This table holds about 200,000 clones, approximately 82% found once. Trimming stripped 6 bases from V and 2 bases from J, with 12 bases between. This CDR3 is 14 amino acids long. Germline V lookup: CDR1 MGHRA, CDR2 YSYEKL. The clonotype was recovered from a human donor with acute or convalescent COVID-19. The donor label of this sample is uncertain. The chain uses TRBV4-1 and TRBJ2-3; D is uncertain. The sample was peripheral blood. The CDR3, as DNA: TGCGCCAGCAGTCCTAATTTAGCCACAGATACGCAGTATTTT. Residues: CASSPNLATDTQYF.